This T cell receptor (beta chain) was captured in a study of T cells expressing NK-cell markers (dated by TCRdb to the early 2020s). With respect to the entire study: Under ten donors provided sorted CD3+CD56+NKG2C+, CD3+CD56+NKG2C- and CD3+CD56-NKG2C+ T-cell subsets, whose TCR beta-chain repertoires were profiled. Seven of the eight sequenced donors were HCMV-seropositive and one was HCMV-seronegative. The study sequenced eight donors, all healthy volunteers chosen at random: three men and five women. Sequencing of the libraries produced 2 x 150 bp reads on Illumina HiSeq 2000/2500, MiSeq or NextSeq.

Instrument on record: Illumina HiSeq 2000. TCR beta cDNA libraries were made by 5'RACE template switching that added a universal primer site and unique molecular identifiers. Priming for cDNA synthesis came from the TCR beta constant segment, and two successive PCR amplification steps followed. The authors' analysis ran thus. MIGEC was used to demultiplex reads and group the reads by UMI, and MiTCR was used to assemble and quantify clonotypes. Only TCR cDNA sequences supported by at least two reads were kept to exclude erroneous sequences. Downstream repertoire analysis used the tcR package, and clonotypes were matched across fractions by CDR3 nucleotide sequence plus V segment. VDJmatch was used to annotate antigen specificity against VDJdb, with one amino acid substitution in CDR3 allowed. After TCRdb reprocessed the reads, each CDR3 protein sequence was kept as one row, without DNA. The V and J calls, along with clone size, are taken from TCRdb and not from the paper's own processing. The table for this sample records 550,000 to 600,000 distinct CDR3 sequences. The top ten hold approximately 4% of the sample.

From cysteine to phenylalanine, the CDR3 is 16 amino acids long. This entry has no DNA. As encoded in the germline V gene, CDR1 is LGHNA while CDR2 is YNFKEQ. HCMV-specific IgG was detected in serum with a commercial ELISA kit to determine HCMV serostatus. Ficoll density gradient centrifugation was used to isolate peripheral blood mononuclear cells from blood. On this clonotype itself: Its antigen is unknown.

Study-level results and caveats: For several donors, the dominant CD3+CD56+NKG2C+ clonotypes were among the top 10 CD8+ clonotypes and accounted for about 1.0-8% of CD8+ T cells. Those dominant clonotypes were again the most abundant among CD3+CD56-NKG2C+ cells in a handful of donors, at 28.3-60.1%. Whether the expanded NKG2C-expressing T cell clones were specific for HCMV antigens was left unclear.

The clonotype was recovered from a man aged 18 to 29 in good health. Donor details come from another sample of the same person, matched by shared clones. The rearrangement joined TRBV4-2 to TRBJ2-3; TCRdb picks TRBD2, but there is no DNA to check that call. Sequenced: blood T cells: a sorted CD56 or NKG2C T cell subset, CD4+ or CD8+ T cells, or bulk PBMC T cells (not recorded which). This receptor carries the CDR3 CASSSRTSGITDTQYF.